What follows are 8 T cell receptor beta chains derived from one specimen sequenced in a study of blood T cell repertoires in COVID-19. Repertoires were generated with immunoSEQ multiplex PCR, while TCRdb's copy carries only in-frame clones and drops some. This sample carries about 24,000 clones, roughly 77% of them seen once, and the ten largest clones take 2.5%. The sample comprised peripheral blood. Every receptor here comes from a woman between 65 and 79 years old with COVID-19, enrolled during active disease.

The chain recombines TRBV11-3 with TRBJ2-1, with 9 bases that match TRBD2. CDR3 length equals 18 residues. CDR1 is SGHNT, CDR2 YENEEA, per germline. V shed 2 bases, J shed 3 bases, and the junction held 11 bases outside the gene matches. Here the CDR3 DNA reads TGTGCCAGCAGCTTAAGCGGATGGGGAGCGGGGGGCTACAATGAGCAGTTCTTC. It is translated as CASSLSGWGAGGYNEQFF.

V usage is TRBV18 and J usage is TRBJ1-1, with TRBD1 identical over 9 bases. The CDR3 contains 13 residues. The V and J ends lost 3 bases and 7 bases, in that order; junction bases with no gene match: 3. Germline values: CDR1 KGHSH, CDR2 LQKENI. The CDR3 loop is CASSPGTGLEAFF. As DNA, the CDR3 is TGTGCCAGCTCACCTGGGACAGGGCTTGAAGCTTTCTTT.

V gene TRBV7-6 combines with J gene TRBJ1-4, with D tentatively TRBD1 (5 bases). From germline, CDR1 is SGHVS and CDR2 FNYEAQ. The CDR3 is 15 residues long. Between the trimmed V and J ends, which lost 1 base and 3 bases, there was a span of 9 bases. The CDR3 here is CASSLGAGPNEKLFF. Here the CDR3 DNA reads TGTGCCAGCAGCTTAGGGGCAGGGCCTAATGAAAAACTGTTTTTT.

This chain connects TRBV27 to TRBJ1-1; D uncertain. V was clipped by 1 base and J by 6 bases, with 9 bases between them. This CDR3 is built from 13 residues. CDR1 MNHEY and CDR2 SMNVEV come from the germline V gene (reference sequence). For the CDR3, the DNA is TGTGCCAGCAGTTTATTGCTTACGGCTGAAGCTTTCTTT. This translates into CASSLLLTAEAFF.

The chain employs TRBV19 and TRBJ2-3, with 10 bases matching TRBD2. CDR1 and CDR2 from the germline V gene are LNHDA and SQIVND (reference sequence). This CDR3 contains 16 residues. The V and J ends lost 9 bases and 2 bases, in that order; junction bases with no gene match: 11. DNA for the CDR3: TGTGCCAGCGGGACCCTAGCGGGAGCGATCACAGATACGCAGTATTTT. It codes for CASGTLAGAITDTQYF.

The table lists this clone with a few counts. J is TRBJ1-1 and V is TRBV11-3; 10 bases map to TRBD1. CDR3 size: 14 residues. Germline values: CDR1 SGHNT, CDR2 YENEEA. The junction had 5 bases not matched to a gene; V was cut back by 5 bases and J by 5 bases. The CDR3 region is CASSPGQGGTEAFF. As DNA, the CDR3 is TGTGCCAGCAGCCCCGGACAGGGGGGGACTGAAGCTTTCTTT.

The V call is TRBV6-5, the J call TRBJ1-1; D ambiguous. The CDR3 spans 10 residues. Trimming shortened V by 5 bases and J by 10 bases, and 8 bases separated the two germline ends. Per the germline V gene, CDR1 is MNHEY and CDR2 is SVGAGI. CDR3 bases: TGTGCCAGCAGTCACCTAGGAGCTTTCTTT. Translation: CASSHLGAFF.

J is TRBJ1-2 and V is TRBV12-3 or TRBV12-4; D perhaps matches TRBD1 (5 bases). Trimming took 2 bases from V and 4 from J, leaving 5 bases between them. CDR3 length: 12 amino acids. CDR3 amino acids: CASSLQGYGYTF. CDR3 DNA: TGTGCCAGCAGTTTACAGGGCTATGGCTACACCTTC.